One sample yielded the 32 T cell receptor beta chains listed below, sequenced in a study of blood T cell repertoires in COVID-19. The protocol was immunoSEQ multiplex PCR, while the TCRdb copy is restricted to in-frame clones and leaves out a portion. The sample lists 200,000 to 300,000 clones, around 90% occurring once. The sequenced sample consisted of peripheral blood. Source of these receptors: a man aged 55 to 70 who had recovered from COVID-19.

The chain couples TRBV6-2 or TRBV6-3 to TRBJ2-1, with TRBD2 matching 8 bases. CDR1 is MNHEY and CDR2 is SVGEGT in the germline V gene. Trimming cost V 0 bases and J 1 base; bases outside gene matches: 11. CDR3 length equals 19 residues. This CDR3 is CASSYSNSGGYTSYNEQFF. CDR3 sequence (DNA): TGTGCCAGCAGTTACTCGAACTCGGGAGGGTATACATCCTACAATGAGCAGTTCTTC.

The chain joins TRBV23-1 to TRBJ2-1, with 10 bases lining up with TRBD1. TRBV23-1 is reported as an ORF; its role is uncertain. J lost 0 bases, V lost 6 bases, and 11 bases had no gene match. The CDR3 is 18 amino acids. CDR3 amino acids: CASSRPGTGATSYNEQFF. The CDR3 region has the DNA TGCGCCAGCAGCCGTCCCGGGACAGGGGCGACCTCCTACAATGAGCAGTTCTTC.

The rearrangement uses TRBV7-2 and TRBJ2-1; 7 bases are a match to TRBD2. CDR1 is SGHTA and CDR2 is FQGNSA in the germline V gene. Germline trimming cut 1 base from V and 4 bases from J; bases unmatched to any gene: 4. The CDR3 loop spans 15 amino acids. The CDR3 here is CASSLDRTRYNEQFF. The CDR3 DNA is TGTGCCAGCAGCTTAGACCGGACTAGATACAATGAGCAGTTCTTC.

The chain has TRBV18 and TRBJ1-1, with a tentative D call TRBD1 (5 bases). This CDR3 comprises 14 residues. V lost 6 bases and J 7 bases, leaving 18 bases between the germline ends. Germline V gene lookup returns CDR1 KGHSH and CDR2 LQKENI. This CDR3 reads CASSERDFGREAFF. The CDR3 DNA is TGTGCCAGCTCGGAGCGGGACTTCGGGCGTGAAGCTTTCTTT.

The CDR3 nucleotides are TGCAGCGTTGAAGGTAGCAGAAATCCTATGAATGGCTACACCTTC. This codes for CSVEGSRNPMNGYTF. The V and J genes are TRBV29-1 and TRBJ1-2; no reliable D call. The length of the CDR3 is 15 residues. With 1 base removed from V and 6 bases from J, the gap between germline ends came to 18 bases. From germline, CDR1 is SQVTM and CDR2 ANQGSEA.

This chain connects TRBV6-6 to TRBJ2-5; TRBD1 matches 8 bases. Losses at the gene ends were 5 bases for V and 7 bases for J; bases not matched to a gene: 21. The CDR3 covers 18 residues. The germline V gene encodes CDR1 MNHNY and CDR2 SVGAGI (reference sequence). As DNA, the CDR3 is TGTGCCAGCAGTCTCACAATGTGGAGGCAGGGGGCGCCGGGGACCCAGTACTTC. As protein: CASSLTMWRQGAPGTQYF.

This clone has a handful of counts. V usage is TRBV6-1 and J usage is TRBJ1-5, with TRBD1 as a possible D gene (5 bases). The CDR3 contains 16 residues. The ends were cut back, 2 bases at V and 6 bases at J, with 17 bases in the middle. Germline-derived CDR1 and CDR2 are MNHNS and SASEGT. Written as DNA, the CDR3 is TGTGCCAGCAGTGAATGGGGCAGAAGTAGGGGTCAGCCCCAGCATTTT. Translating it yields CASSEWGRSRGQPQHF.

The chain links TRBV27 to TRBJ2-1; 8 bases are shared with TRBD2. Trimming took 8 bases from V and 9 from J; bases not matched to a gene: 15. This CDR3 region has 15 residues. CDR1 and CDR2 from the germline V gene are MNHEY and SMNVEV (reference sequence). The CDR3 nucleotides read TGTGCCAGCTCACTTACCGGGGGGGCCGGGGGTGAGCAGTTCTTC. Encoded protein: CASSLTGGAGGEQFF.

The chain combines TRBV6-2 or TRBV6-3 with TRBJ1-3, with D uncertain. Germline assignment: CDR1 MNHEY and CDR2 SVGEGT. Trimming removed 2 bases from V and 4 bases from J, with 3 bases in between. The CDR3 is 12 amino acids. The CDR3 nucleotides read TGTGCCAGCAGTTACAGCGGAAACACCATATATTTT. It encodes CASSYSGNTIYF.

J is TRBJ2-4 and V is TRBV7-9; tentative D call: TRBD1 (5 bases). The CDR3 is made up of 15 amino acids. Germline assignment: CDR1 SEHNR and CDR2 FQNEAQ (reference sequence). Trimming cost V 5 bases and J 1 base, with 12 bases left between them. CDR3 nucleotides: TGTGCCAGCAGCCTCGACAGTGCCGCCAAAAACATTCAGTACTTC. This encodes CASSLDSAAKNIQYF.

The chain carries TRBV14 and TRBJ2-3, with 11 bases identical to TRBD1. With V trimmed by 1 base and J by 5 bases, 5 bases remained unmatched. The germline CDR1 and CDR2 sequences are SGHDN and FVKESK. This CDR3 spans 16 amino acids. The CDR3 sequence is CASSQGWGQGEDTQYF. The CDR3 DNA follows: TGTGCCAGCAGCCAAGGTTGGGGACAGGGGGAAGATACGCAGTATTTT.

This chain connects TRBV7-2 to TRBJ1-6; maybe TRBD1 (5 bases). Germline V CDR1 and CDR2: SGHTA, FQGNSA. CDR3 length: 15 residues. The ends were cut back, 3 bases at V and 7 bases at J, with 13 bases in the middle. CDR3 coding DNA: TGTGCCAGCAGCTTCTTCGGCAGGGAAAATTCACCCCTCCACTTT. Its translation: CASSFFGRENSPLHF.

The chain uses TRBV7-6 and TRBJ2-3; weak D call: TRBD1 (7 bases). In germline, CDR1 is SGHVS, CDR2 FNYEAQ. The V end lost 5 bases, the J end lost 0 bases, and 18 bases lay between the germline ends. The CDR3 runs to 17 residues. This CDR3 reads CASSRRETGTSTDTQYF. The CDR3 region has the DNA TGTGCCAGCAGCCGTAGGGAGACAGGGACTAGCACAGATACGCAGTATTTT. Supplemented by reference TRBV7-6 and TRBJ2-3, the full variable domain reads GAGVSQSPRYKVTKRGQDVALRCDPISGHVSLYWYRQALGQGPEFLTYFNYEAQQDKSGLPNDRFSAERPEGSISTLTIQRTEQRDSAMYRCASSRRETGTSTDTQYFGPGTRLTVL.

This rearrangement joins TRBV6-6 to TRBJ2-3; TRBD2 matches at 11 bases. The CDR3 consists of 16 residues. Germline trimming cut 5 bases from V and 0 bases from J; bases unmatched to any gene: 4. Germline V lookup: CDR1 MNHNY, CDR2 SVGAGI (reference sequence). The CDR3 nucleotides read TGTGCCAGCAGTGGGACTAGCGGTGCTAGCACAGATACGCAGTATTTT. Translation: CASSGTSGASTDTQYF.

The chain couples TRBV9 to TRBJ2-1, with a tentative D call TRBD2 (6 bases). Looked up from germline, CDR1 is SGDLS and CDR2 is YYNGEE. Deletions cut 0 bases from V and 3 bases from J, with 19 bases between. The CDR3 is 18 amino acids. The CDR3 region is CASSVEGHGGAIYNEQFF. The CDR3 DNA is TGTGCCAGCAGCGTAGAGGGGCATGGAGGGGCTATCTACAATGAGCAGTTCTTC.

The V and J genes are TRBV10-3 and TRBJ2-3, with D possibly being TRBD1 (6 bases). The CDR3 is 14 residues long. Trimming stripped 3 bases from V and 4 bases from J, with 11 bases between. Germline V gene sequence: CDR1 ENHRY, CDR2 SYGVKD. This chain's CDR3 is CAISESGVADTQYF. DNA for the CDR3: TGTGCCATCAGTGAATCAGGGGTGGCAGATACGCAGTATTTT.

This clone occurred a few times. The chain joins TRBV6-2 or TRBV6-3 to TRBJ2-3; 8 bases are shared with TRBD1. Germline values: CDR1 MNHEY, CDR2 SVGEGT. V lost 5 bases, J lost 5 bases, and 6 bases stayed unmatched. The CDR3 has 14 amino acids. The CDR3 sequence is CASSPTGQGDTQYF. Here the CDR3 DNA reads TGTGCCAGCAGTCCAACCGGACAGGGAGATACGCAGTATTTT.

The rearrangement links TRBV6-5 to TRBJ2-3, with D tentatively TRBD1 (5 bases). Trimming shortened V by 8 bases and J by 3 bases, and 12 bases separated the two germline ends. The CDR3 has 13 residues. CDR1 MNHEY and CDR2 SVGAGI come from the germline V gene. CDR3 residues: CASSKGRTDTQYF. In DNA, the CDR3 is TGTGCCAGCTCGAAGGGGCGGACAGATACGCAGTATTTT.

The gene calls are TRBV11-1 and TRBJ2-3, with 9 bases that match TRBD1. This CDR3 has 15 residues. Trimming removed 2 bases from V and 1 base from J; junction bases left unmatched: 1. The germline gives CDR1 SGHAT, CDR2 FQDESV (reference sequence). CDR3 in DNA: TGTGCCAGCAGCTTAAGGGACAGGGGCACAGATACGCAGTATTTT. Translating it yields CASSLRDRGTDTQYF.

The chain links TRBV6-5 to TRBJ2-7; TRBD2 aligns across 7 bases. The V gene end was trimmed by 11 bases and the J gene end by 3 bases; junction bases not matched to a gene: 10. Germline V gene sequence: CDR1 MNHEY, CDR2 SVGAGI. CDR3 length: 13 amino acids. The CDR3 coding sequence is TGTGCCGGGGGGGTAGGGGTAATCTACGAGCAGTACTTC. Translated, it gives CAGGVGVIYEQYF.

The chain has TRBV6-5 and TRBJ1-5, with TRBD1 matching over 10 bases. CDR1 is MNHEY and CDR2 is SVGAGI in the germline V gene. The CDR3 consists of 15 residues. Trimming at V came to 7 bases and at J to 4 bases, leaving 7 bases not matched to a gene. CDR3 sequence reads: CASKVGDRGNQPQHF. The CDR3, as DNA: TGTGCCAGCAAAGTGGGGGACAGGGGAAATCAGCCCCAGCATTTT.

CDR3 protein: CASSLGQGGVIYGYTF. The CDR3 DNA reads as TGTGCCAGCAGTTTAGGACAGGGGGGGGTTATTTATGGCTACACCTTC. The rearrangement links TRBV6-5 to TRBJ1-2, with 10 positions matching TRBD1. V was clipped by 4 bases and J by 5 bases; unmatched bases: 10. The germline CDR1 and CDR2 sequences are MNHEY and SVGAGI. The CDR3 is 16 amino acids.

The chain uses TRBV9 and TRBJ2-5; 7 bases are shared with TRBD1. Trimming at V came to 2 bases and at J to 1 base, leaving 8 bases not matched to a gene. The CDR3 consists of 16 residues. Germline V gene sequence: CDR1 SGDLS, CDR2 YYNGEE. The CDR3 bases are TGTGCCAGCAGCGTTTCCCCGACAGGGTCCCAAGAGACCCAGTACTTC. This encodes CASSVSPTGSQETQYF.

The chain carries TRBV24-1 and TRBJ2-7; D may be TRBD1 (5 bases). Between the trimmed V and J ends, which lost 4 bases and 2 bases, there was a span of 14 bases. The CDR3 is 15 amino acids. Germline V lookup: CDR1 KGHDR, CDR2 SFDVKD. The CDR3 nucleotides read TGTGCCACCAGTGAAGGGGCAGGGTTGCCCTACGAGCAGTACTTC. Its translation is CATSEGAGLPYEQYF.

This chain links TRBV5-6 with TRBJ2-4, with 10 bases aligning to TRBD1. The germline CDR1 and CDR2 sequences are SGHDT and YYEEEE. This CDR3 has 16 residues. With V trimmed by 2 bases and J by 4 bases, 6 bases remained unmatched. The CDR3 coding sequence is TGTGCCAGCAGCTTATTTCGACAGGGGGCGAAAAACATTCAGTACTTC. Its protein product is CASSLFRQGAKNIQYF.

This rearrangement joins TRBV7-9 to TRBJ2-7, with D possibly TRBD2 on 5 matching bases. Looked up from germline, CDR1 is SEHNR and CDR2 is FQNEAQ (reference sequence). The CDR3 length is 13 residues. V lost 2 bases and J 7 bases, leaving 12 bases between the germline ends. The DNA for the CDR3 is TGTGCCAGCAGCTTATTCGACCGAGGGGAGCAGTACTTC. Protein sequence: CASSLFDRGEQYF.

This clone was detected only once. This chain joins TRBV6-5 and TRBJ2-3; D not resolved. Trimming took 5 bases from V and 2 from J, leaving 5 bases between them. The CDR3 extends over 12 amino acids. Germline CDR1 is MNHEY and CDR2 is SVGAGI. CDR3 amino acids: CASSLVTDTQYF. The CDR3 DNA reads TGTGCCAGCAGTCTTGTCACAGATACGCAGTATTTT.

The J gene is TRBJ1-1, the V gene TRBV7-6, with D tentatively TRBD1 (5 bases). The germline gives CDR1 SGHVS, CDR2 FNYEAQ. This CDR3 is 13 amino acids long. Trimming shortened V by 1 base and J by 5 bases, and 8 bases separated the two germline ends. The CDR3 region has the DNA TGTGCCAGCAGCTTAGGGGGCGAAACTGAAGCTTTCTTT. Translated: CASSLGGETEAFF.

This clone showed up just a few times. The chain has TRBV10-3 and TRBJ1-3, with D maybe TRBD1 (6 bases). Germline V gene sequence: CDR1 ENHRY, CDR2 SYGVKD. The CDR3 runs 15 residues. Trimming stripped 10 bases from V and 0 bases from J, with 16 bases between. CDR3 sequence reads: CASEGEKLSGNTIYF. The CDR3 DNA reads TGTGCCAGCGAGGGGGAGAAACTCTCTGGAAACACCATATATTTT.

CDR3: CASSQRGPSGGAGELFF. CDR3 bases: TGTGCCAGCAGCCAAAGAGGGCCTAGCGGGGGGGCCGGGGAGCTGTTTTTT. The V and J genes are TRBV14 and TRBJ2-2; 12 bases line up with TRBD2. CDR3 size: 17 residues. With V trimmed by 2 bases and J by 6 bases, 7 bases remained unmatched. CDR1 is SGHDN and CDR2 is FVKESK in the germline V gene.

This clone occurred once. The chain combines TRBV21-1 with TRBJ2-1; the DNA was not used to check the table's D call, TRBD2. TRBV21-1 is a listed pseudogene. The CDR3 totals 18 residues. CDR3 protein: CASSKTTGGMSRSGEQFF. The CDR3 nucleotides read TGTGCCAGCAGCAAAACTACGGGGGGCATGAGCCGATCCGGTGAGCAGTTCTTC.

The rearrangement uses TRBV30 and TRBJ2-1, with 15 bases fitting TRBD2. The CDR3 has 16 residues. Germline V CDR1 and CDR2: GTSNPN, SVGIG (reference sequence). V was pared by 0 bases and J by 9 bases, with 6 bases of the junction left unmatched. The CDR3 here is CAWSVRTSGGASEQFF. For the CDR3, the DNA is TGTGCCTGGAGTGTCCGGACTAGCGGGGGGGCCAGTGAGCAGTTCTTC.